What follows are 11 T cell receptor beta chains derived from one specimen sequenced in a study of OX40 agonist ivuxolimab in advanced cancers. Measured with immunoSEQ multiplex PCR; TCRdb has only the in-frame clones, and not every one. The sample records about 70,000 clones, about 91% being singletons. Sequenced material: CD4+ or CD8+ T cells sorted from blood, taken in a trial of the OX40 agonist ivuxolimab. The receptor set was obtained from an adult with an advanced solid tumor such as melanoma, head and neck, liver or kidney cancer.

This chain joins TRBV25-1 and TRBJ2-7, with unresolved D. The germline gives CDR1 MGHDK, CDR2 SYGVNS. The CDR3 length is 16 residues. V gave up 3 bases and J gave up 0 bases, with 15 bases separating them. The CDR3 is CASSDFSGRSSYEQYF. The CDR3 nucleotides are TGTGCCAGCAGTGATTTCTCGGGCAGAAGCTCCTACGAGCAGTACTTC.

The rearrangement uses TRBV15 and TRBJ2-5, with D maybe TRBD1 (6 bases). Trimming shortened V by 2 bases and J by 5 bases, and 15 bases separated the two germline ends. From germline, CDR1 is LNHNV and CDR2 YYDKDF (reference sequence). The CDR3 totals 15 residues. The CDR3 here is CATSRITGIAETQYF. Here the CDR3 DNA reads TGTGCCACCAGCAGAATCACAGGGATCGCGGAGACCCAGTACTTC.

As DNA, the CDR3 is TGTGCCTCAGCCCGGGCTAATGAAAAACTGTTTTTT. It is translated as CASARANEKLFF. The V and J genes are TRBV2 and TRBJ1-4; D remains unclear. This CDR3 comprises 12 residues. Per germline, CDR1 SNHLY and CDR2 FYNNEI. V was trimmed by 11 bases and J by 3 bases, leaving 10 bases between them.

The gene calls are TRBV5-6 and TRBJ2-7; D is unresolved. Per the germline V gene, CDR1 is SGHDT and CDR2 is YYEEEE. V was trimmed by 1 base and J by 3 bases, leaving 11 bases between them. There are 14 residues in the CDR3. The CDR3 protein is CASSLISLNYEQYF. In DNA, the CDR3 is TGTGCCAGCAGCTTGATCTCGCTAAACTACGAGCAGTACTTC.

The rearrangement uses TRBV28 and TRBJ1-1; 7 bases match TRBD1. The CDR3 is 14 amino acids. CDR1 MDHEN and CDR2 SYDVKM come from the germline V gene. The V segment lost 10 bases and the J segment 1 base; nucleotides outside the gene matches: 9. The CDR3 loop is CATQTGSTNTEAFF. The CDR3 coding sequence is TGTGCCACCCAGACAGGGTCGACGAACACTGAAGCTTTCTTT.

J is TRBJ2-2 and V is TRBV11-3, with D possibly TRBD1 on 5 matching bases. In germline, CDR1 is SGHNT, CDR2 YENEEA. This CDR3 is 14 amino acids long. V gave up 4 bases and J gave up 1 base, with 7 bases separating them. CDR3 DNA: TGTGCCAGCAGCTGGGGCGGGAACACCGGGGAGCTGTTTTTT. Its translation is CASSWGGNTGELFF.

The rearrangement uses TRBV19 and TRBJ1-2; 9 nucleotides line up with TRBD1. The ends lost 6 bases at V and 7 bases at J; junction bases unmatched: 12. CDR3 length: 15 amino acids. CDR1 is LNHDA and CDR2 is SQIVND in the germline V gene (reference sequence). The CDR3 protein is CASSRQTGTGIGYTF. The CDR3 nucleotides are TGTGCCAGTAGCCGACAAACCGGGACAGGGATTGGCTACACCTTC.

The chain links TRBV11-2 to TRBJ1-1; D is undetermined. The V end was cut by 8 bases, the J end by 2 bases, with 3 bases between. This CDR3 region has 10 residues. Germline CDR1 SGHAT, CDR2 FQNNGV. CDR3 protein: CASGNTEAFF. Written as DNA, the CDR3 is TGTGCCAGCGGAAACACTGAAGCTTTCTTT.

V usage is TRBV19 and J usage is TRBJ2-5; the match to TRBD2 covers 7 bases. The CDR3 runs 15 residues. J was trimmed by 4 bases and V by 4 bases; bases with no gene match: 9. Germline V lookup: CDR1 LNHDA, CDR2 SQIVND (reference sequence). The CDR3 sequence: CASSKTSVGLETQYF. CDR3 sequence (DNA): TGTGCCAGTAGTAAAACTAGCGTGGGTCTAGAGACCCAGTACTTC.

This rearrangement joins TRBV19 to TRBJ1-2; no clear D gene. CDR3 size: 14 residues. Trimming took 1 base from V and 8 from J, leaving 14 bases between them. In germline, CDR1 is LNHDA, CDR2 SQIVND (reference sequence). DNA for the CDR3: TGTGCCAGTAGTATAGGCGAGACTGCTAGCGGCTACACCTTC. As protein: CASSIGETASGYTF.

This CDR3 is CASSSGLAGTDTQYF. CDR3 DNA: TGTGCCAGCAGCTCGGGACTAGCGGGCACAGATACGCAGTATTTT. The rearrangement joins TRBV7-9 to TRBJ2-3; TRBD2 aligns across 11 bases. Trimming at V came to 4 bases and at J to 1 base, leaving 1 base not matched to a gene. This CDR3 is 15 amino acids long. Germline values: CDR1 SEHNR, CDR2 FQNEAQ (reference sequence). The full variable domain, completed using reference TRBV7-9 and TRBJ2-3, is DTGVSQNPRHKITKRGQNVTFRCDPISEHNRLYWYRQTLGQGPEFLTYFQNEAQLEKSRLLSDRFSAERPKGSFSTLEIQRTEQGDSAMYLCASSSGLAGTDTQYFGPGTRLTVL.